Detailed here is one TCR beta chain. The sample holds many counts of this clonotype. Its cognate antigen has yet to be identified. No base quality information exists; no much larger clone differs at one position. Libraries were made using 5' RACE. The data were produced on an Illumina HiSeq 2000. A universal primer binding site was added through template switching, and the final cDNA carried a unique molecular identifier so that TCR cDNA molecules could be counted accurately. First-strand cDNA for TCR alpha and beta chains was synthesized from specific primers in the conserved constant-segment region. To control for contamination, every cDNA library was double barcoded, receiving both a SMART-Mk sample barcode and Illumina barcodes. Two successive PCR steps introduced TruSeq adapter sequences along with Illumina sample barcodes. TCR alpha and beta cDNA libraries were sequenced on the Illumina HiSeq platform with custom primers. Per the original workflow: Raw reads were processed with MiGEC to extract unique molecular identifiers, and MiXCR was used to determine CDR3 positions. Recombination models were inferred per individual with the repgenHMM and IGoR tools using an EM algorithm. The tcR package in R was used for shared clonotype analysis, with sharing normalized by the product of cloneset sizes. Out-of-frame nonproductive sequences were analyzed to study raw recombination free of thymic and clonal selection effects. TCRdb cleaned the public reads at Q25 with fastp, built clones with MiXCR and kept in-frame beta chains. Rows with one shared CDR3 protein collapse into an entry with the most common genes and DNA. TCRdb, not the original authors, processed these V and J calls. For this sample there are about 220,000 distinct CDR3 sequences; 6% to 9% appear just once. About 1.8% of the sample comes from the top ten.

The data stem from a study of identical twins listed by TCRdb under 2016. About the investigation overall: To test whether fetal clonotypes persist, this study deep-sequenced TCR alpha and beta repertoires from monozygotic twins, from unrelated adults of various ages, and from cord blood. To rule out contamination, replicate twin experiments were performed at different times with different library preparation protocols.

All donors were healthy Caucasians. Three pairs of female monozygotic twins, all aged roughly 18 to 30 years, made up the twin cohort. Miltenyi CD45RO+ enrichment and human naive T-cell isolation kits were used to isolate memory (CD45RO+) and naive T cells from PBMC. The CDR3 runs 13 residues from the cysteine to the phenylalanine. Of all the DNA, just the CDR3 is kept, 39 bases in frame from base 1. Based on the germline V gene, the CDR1 and CDR2 sequences are SGHTA and FQGTGA. V lost 1 base and J lost 6 bases; the stretch between them is 8 bases long. Points the paper makes about the study in general: Zero-insertion analyses could be partly confounded by invariant T cells such as MAIT and iNKT, though diverse VJ usage argued against such confounding for most clonotypes. Because the same donors could not be followed over many years, the conclusions relied on cross-sectional statistical analysis. Recombination models systematically underestimated out-of-frame TCR alpha sharing in monozygotic twins but agreed with sharing between unrelated individuals. Out-of-frame TCR alpha sequences shared between twins showed an excess of low generation-probability sequences compared with coincidental sharing between unrelated individuals. In beta out-of-frame sequences, excess twin sharing was weaker, because having fewer shared sequences lowered the signal-to-noise ratio. Abundant cord blood beta clonotypes carried fewer insertions; young adult naive repertoires showed a weaker similar trend, while memory repertoires showed none.

This same sample was also taken into another study, of yellow fever vaccine responses in identical twins. Per that second paper: According to the authors, the vaccine-induced T cell response in identical twins seemed to be partly convergent and partly specific to each individual. The study precisely tracked vaccine-responding T cell clones in identical twins.

The sample comprised memory (CD45RO+) T cells sorted from blood. The sample's cell subset or site, from its label and the paper: CD45RO+ enriched T cells. Rearrangement joined TRBV7-3 to TRBJ2-3, with the D gene not confidently named. The clonotype originates from a woman aged 18-29 years in good health. The CDR3 protein is CASSLSVGDTQYF. The sequenced DNA is TGTGCCAGCAGCTTAAGCGTAGGGGATACGCAGTATTTT.